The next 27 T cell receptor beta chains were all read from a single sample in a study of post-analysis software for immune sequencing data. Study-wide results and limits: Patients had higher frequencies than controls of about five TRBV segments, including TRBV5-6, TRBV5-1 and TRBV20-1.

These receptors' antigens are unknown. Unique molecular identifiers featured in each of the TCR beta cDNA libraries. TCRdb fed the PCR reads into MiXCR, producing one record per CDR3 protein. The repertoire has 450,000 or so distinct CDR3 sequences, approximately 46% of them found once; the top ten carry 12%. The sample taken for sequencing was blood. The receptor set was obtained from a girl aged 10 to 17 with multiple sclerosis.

The CDR3 DNA reads as TGCAGCTCCGGTGGAGGGGTGCAAGAGACCCAGTACTTC. It translates to CSSGGGVQETQYF. The chain carries TRBV20-1 and TRBJ2-5; TRBD2 might be the D (6 bases). Germline CDR1 reads DFQATT; CDR2 reads SNEGSKA (reference sequence). This CDR3 contains 13 residues.

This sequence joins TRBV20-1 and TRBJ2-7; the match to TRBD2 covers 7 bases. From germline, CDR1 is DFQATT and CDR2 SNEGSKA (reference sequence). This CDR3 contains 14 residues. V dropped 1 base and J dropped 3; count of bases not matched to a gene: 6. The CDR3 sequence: CSARALAANYEQYF. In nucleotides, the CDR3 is TGCAGTGCTAGAGCCCTAGCGGCCAACTACGAGCAGTACTTC.

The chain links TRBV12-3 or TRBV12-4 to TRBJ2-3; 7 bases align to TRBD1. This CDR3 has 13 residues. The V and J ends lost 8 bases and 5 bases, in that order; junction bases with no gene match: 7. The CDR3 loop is CASVIGGVDTQYF. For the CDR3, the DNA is TGTGCCAGCGTGATAGGGGGCGTAGATACGCAGTATTTT.

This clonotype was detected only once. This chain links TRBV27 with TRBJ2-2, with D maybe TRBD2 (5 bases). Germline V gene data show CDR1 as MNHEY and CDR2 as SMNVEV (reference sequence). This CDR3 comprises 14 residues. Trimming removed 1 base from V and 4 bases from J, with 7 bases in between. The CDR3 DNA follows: TGTGCCAGCAGTTTATATCGGGGCACCGGGGAGCTGTTTTTT. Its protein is CASSLYRGTGELFF.

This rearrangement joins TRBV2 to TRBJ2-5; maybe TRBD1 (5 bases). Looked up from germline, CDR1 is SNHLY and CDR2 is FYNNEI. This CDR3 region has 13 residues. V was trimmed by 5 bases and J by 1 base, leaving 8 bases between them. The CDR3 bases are TGTGCCAGCAGTCGGACACCCCAAGAGACCCAGTACTTC. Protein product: CASSRTPQETQYF. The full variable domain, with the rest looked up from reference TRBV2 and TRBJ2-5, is EPEVTQTPSHQVTQMGQEVILRCVPISNHLYFYWYRQILGQKVEFLVSFYNNEISEKSEIFDDQFSVERPDGSNFTLKIRSTKLEDSAMYFCASSRTPQETQYFGPGTRLLVL.

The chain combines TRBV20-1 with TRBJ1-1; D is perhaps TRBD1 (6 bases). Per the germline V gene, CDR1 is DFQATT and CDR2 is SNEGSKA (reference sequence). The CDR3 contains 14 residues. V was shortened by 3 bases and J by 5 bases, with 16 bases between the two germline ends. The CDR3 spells CSASRGARGTEAFF. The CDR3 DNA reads TGCAGTGCTAGTCGGGGGGCCAGGGGAACTGAAGCTTTCTTT.

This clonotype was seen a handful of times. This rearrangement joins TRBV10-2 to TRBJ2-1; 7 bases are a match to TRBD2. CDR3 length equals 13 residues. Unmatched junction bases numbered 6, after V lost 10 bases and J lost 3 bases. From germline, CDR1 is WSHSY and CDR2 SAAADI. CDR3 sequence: CATRASGYNEQFF. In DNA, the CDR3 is TGCGCCACACGGGCTAGCGGCTACAATGAGCAGTTCTTC.

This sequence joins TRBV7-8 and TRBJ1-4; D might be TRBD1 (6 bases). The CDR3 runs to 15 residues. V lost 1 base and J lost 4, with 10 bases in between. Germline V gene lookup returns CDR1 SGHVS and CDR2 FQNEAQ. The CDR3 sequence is CASSLVGGLNEKLFF. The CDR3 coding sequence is TGTGCCAGCAGCTTAGTTGGGGGCCTTAATGAAAAACTGTTTTTT.

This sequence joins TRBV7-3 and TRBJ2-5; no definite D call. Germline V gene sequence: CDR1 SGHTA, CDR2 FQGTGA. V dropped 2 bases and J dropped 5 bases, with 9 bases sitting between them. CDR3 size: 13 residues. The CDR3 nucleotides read TGTGCCAGCAGCTTATCGCCGGAGGAGACCCAGTACTTC. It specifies CASSLSPEETQYF.

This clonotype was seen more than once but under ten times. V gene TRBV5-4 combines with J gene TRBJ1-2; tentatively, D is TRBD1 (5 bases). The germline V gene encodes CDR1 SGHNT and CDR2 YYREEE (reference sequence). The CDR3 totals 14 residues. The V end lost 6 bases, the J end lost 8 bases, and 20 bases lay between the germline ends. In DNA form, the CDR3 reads TGTGCCAGCACGGGGGAAATACAGGTCGGCGGCTACACCTTC. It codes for CASTGEIQVGGYTF.

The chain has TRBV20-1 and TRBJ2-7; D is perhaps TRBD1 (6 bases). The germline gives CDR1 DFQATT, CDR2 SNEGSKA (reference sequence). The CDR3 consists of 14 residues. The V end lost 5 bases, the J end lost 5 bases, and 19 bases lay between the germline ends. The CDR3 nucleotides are TGCAGTGCTCTTACTCCCGAGGGGGTCCACGAGCAGTACTTC. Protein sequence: CSALTPEGVHEQYF.

CDR3: CASSPGRVENEKLFF. DNA of the CDR3: TGTGCCAGCTCACCAGGGCGGGTGGAAAATGAAAAACTGTTTTTT. The chain is built from TRBV18 and TRBJ1-4; the D is unclear. The CDR3 contains 15 residues. Germline V gene sequence: CDR1 KGHSH, CDR2 LQKENI. With 2 bases removed from V and 5 bases from J, the gap between germline ends came to 12 bases.

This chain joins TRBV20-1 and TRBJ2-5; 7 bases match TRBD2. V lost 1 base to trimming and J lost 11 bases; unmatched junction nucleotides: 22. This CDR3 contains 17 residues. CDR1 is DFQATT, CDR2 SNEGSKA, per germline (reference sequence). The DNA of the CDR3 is TGCAGTGCTAGAGGACTAACGGGAGGTCTTTCCTACAATGAGCAGTACTTC. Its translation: CSARGLTGGLSYNEQYF.

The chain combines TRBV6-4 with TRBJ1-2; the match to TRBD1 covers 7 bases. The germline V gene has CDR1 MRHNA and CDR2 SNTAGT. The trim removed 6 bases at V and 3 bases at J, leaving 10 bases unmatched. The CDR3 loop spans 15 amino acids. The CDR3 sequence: CASSDGDSGYYGYTF. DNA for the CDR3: TGTGCCAGCAGCGACGGGGACAGCGGATACTATGGCTACACCTTC.

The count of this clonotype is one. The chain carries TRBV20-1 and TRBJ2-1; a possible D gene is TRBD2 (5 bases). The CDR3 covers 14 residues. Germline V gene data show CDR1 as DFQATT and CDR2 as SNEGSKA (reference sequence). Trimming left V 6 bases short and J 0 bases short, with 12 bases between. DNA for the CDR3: TGCAGTGCCGCGGGCTACAGCTCCTACAATGAGCAGTTCTTC. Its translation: CSAAGYSSYNEQFF.

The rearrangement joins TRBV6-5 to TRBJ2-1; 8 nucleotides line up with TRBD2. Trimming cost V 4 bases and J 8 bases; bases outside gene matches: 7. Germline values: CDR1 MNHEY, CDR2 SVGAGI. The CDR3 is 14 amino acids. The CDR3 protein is CASSFGGGFDEQFF. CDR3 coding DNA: TGTGCCAGCAGTTTCGGGGGGGGCTTTGATGAGCAGTTCTTC.

The CDR3 coding sequence is TGTGCCAGCAGTTTGAGCGGGAGTAGGGGAAATACGCAGTATTTT. This encodes CASSLSGSRGNTQYF. This sequence joins TRBV28 and TRBJ2-3; 8 nucleotides line up with TRBD2. Germline-derived CDR1 and CDR2 are MDHEN and SYDVKM. The junction had 9 bases not matched to a gene; V was cut back by 3 bases and J by 7 bases. The CDR3 is 15 amino acids.

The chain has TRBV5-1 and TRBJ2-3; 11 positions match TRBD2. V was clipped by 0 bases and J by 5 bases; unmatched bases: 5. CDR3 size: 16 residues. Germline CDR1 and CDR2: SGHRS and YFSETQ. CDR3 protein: CASSLELAGVGDTQYF. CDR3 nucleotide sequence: TGCGCCAGCAGCTTGGAACTAGCGGGAGTTGGAGATACGCAGTATTTT.

The CDR3 reads CSVESKETQYF. The CDR3 nucleotides are TGCAGCGTTGAATCCAAAGAGACCCAGTACTTC. The V call is TRBV29-1, the J call TRBJ2-5, with unresolved D. CDR3 length: 11 amino acids. V lost 2 bases to trimming and J lost 3 bases, with 4 bases between them. Germline CDR1 SQVTM, CDR2 ANQGSEA. The full variable domain, its missing parts supplied by reference TRBV29-1 and TRBJ2-5, is SAVISQKPSRDICQRGTSLTIQCQVDSQVTMMFWYRQQPGQSLTLIATANQGSEATYESGFVIDKFPISRPNLTFSTLTVSNMSPEDSSIYLCSVESKETQYFGPGTRLLVL.

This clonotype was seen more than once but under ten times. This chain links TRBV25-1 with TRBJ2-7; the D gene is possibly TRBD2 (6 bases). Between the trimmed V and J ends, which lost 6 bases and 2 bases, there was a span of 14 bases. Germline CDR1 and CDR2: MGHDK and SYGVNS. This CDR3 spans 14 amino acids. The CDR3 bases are TGTGCCAGCAGACCCTCGGGACTTACCTACGAGCAGTACTTC. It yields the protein CASRPSGLTYEQYF.

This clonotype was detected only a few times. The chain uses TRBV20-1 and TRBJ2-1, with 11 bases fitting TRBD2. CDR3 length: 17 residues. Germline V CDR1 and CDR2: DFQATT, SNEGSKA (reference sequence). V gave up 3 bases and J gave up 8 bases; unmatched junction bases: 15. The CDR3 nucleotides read TGCAGTGCTAGCGTCGTTCATACTAGCGGGAGTGGGGATGAGCAGTTCTTC. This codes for CSASVVHTSGSGDEQFF.

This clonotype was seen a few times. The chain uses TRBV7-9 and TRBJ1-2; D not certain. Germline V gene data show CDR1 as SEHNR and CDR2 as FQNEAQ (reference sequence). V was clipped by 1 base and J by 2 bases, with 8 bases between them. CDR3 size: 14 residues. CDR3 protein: CASSLGGENYGYTF. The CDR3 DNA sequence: TGTGCCAGCAGCTTAGGCGGCGAAAACTATGGCTACACCTTC. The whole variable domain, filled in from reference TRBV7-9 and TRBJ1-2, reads DTGVSQNPRHKITKRGQNVTFRCDPISEHNRLYWYRQTLGQGPEFLTYFQNEAQLEKSRLLSDRFSAERPKGSFSTLEIQRTEQGDSAMYLCASSLGGENYGYTFGSGTRLTVV.

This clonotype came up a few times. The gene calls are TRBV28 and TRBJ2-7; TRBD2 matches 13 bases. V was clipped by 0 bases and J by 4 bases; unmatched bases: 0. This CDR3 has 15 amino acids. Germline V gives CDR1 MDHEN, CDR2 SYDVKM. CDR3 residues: CASSLWTSGRYEQYF. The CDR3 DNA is TGTGCCAGCAGTTTATGGACTAGCGGGAGGTACGAGCAGTACTTC.

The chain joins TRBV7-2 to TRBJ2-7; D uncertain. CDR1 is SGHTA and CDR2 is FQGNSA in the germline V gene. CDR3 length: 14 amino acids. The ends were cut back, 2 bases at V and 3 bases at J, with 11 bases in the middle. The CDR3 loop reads CASSLRLQYYEQYF. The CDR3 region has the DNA TGTGCCAGCAGCTTAAGGTTACAGTACTACGAGCAGTACTTC.

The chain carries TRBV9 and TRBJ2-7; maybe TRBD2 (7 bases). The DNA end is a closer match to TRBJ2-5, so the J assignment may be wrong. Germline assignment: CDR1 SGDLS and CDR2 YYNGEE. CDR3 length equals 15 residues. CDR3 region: CASSVAPGGAETQYF. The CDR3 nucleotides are TGTGCCAGCAGCGTAGCCCCTGGGGGGGCAGAGACCCAGTACTTC.

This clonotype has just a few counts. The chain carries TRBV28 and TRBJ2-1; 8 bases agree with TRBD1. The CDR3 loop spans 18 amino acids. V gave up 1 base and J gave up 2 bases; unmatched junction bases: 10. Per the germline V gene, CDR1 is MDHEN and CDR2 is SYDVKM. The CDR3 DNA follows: TGTGCCAGCAGTTTATCCCTCCTCAGGGGGCTCGCCTACAATGAGCAGTTCTTC. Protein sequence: CASSLSLLRGLAYNEQFF.

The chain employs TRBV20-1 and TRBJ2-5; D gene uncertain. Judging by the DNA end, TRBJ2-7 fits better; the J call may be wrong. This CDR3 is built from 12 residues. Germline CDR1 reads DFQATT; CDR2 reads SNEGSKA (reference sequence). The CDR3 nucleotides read TGCAGTGCTAGCCTAGGGTTACACGAGCAGTACTTC. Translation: CSASLGLHEQYF.